The clone carrying this T cell receptor beta chain was observed a handful of times. The antigen is unknown. Deletions cut 6 bases from V and 2 bases from J, with 15 bases between. CDR1 and CDR2 from the germline V gene are SQVTM and ANQGSEA. The CDR3 has 14 amino acids. These data belong to a study of beta chain features in type 1 diabetes. Background on the study: Researchers looked at approximately 100,000,000 sorted cells across all samples. General study results and limits: At VDJ recombination sites, type 1 diabetes patients had fewer insertions and more deleted nucleotides. Healthy donors had naive, central memory and Treg TCRB repertoires that appeared less similar than those seen among patients. In every one of the four CD4+ subsets, TCRB CDR3s were moderately but significantly shorter in Type 1 diabetes patients.

Of the isolated RNA, all was reverse transcribed, and so the sequenced material was expressed TCRB transcripts. TCRdb keeps only in-frame clones here, not all; method: immunoSEQ multiplex PCR. The sample records about 230,000 clones, more than 15% being singletons. What was sequenced was naive CD4+ T cells from blood. The V call is TRBV29-1, the J call TRBJ2-3; the D gene is possibly TRBD2 (5 bases). This TCR derives from a young man with type 1 diabetes. CDR3 DNA: TGCAGCGTGCCCCTTGCTAGCTTCACAGATACGCAGTATTTT. Amino acid sequence: CSVPLASFTDTQYF.